What follows describes a single T cell receptor beta chain. This sample was taken from a study of CD8+CD57+ T cells in acquired aplastic anemia. The patients chosen for sequencing had shown expansion of CD8+CD57+ cells (detected by flow cytometry). Each of the patients presented with severe acquired aplastic anemia. Blood was sampled before the patients had received any therapy. For CDR3 and TCR beta VDJ profiling, genomic DNA was the template used. TCRdb used MiXCR to reprocess the reads, holding one entry per CDR3 protein. Counted here are 120,000 or so distinct CDR3 sequences, almost 40% occurring once; the ten biggest clones make up approximately 2.6%. Losses at the gene ends were 0 bases for V and 1 base for J; bases not matched to a gene: 2. The length of the CDR3 is 16 residues. Germline loops: CDR1 SGHTA, CDR2 FQGTGA.

Sequenced: sorted CD4+, CD8+, or CD8+CD57+ T cells (not recorded which) from PBMCs. The clonotype comes from a human donor with aplastic anemia. V and J are TRBV7-3 and TRBJ2-2; TRBD1 aligns across 7 bases. The CDR3 DNA reads TGTGCCAGCAGCTTAACAGGGGGCGGGAACACCGGGGAGCTGTTTTTT. Its translation is CASSLTGGGNTGELFF.